The clone carrying this T cell receptor beta chain was counted a single time. The sample belongs to a study of blood T cell repertoires in COVID-19. Study background: Italy, Spain and the United States were the sources of the convalescent and acute COVID-19 samples.

Per the original data handling: Reference gene primer amplification in the assay estimated nucleated cell counts. Some clones are missing from TCRdb's copy, which holds only in-frame ones; the method was immunoSEQ multiplex PCR. The V and J calls and clone size are taken from that table; D and trimming were inferred from the DNA. The sample contains roughly 45,000 clones, less than 85% of which appear only once. Trimming cost V 6 bases and J 4 bases, with 10 bases left between them. CDR1 and CDR2 (germline): KGHSH, LQKENI. CDR3 length equals 12 residues. The chain links TRBV18 to TRBJ2-7, with a possible D match to TRBD2 (5 bases). The TCR was taken from a man between 50 and 59 years old with active COVID-19. The sample taken for sequencing was peripheral blood. CDR3 in DNA: TGTGCCAGCTCTGGGAGTCGGTACGAGCAGTACTTC. Its translation is CASSGSRYEQYF.